The present T cell receptor (beta chain) was sequenced within a study of blood T cell repertoires in COVID-19. This table comes from immunoSEQ multiplex PCR, and its TCRdb copy is limited to in-frame clones, with some not included. The sample has fewer than 150,000 clones; around nine tenths are singletons. This clone came up a few times. CDR1 and CDR2 (germline): LNHDA, SQIVND (reference sequence). The CDR3 spans 14 residues. Trimming left V 4 bases short and J 1 base short, with 10 bases between. This chain connects TRBV19 to TRBJ1-1, with D possibly being TRBD1 (6 bases). The specimen sequenced was peripheral blood. This clonotype was sampled from a human donor in a cohort sampled during active COVID-19. The CDR3 nucleotides are TGTGCCAGTAGTAAGGGCAGGGGGAACACTGAAGCTTTCTTT. This gives the protein CASSKGRGNTEAFF.